One sample yielded the 5 T cell receptor beta chains listed below, sequenced in a study of CD8 T cells in Susac syndrome (dated by TCRdb to between 2018 and 2021). Libraries came from the immunoSEQ multiplex PCR assay. RNA was extracted with the RNeasy kit and roughly 0.45 to 1 ug was reverse transcribed using random hexamers. TCRdb trimmed the raw reads at Q25, called clones with MiXCR and kept productive beta chains. Here each entry gathers all rows of one CDR3 protein and keeps the most common genes and DNA. In this sample the table shows roughly 130,000 distinct CDR3 sequences, roughly 96% of which occur a single time. The top ten clonotypes cover more than 0.1% of the sample. The sample consisted of CD4+ T cells from PBMCs. Every receptor here comes from a human donor in good health.

This chain uses TRBV30 with TRBJ2-7, with 7 nucleotides matching TRBD1. The CDR3 runs 16 residues. Losses at the gene ends were 5 bases for V and 2 bases for J; bases not matched to a gene: 15. Germline V gene lookup returns CDR1 GTSNPN and CDR2 SVGIG (reference sequence). CDR3 region: CAWGRWTGQTPYEQYF. The CDR3 DNA follows: TGTGCCTGGGGTCGGTGGACGGGACAGACACCCTACGAGCAGTACTTC.

This chain uses TRBV3-1 with TRBJ1-1, with TRBD1 matching over 7 bases. The V and J ends lost 3 bases and 8 bases, in that order; junction bases with no gene match: 6. Germline lookup yields CDR1 LGHDT and CDR2 YNNKEL (reference sequence). The CDR3 contains 13 residues. The CDR3 DNA is TGTGCCAGCAGCCACGGACCGGGACAGGAAGCTTTCTTT. Translated, it gives CASSHGPGQEAFF.

The CDR3 region has the DNA TGTGCCAGCAGCGATACCGGGACAGGGGGCGCAAATACGCAGTATTTT. This sequence encodes CASSDTGTGGANTQYF. The rearrangement links TRBV7-2 to TRBJ2-3; 12 nucleotides line up with TRBD1. CDR3 length: 16 residues. CDR1 and CDR2 (germline): SGHTA, FQGNSA. After removal of 5 bases from V and 7 bases from J, the junction contained 10 bases not matched to a gene.

The gene calls are TRBV12-3 or TRBV12-4 and TRBJ1-5; 12 positions agree with TRBD1. The CDR3 is 17 amino acids. The V gene end was trimmed by 5 bases and the J gene end by 7 bases; junction bases not matched to a gene: 12. The CDR3 nucleotides read TGTGCCAGCAGTCCAGGGGAGGGACAGGGGGCAAGGCAGCCCCAGCATTTT. This encodes CASSPGEGQGARQPQHF.

This chain connects TRBV5-1 to TRBJ2-3; a weak D match, TRBD2 (5 bases). Germline-derived CDR1 and CDR2 are SGHRS and YFSETQ. There are 15 residues in the CDR3. V was cut by 0 bases and J by 1 base, with 9 bases left in between. Here the CDR3 reads CASSLALGGTDTQYF. CDR3 nucleotides: TGCGCCAGCAGCTTGGCCCTCGGGGGCACAGATACGCAGTATTTT.